This T cell receptor beta chain was documented in a study of T-cell memory formation after mild COVID-19. Remarks on this clonotype: The antigen remains unidentified.

Notes on the study in general: Some responding clones appeared in pre-infection memory, suggesting cross-reactive memory joined. Whether second-wave clones peaking at day 37 were SARS-CoV-2 specific went unconfirmed. Most CD4+ clones that shrank were in CM and EM, while CD8+ ones turned up in EMRA.

5'RACE primed at constant segments yielded TCR alpha and TCR beta cDNA libraries bearing sample barcodes and UMIs. TCRdb redid the calling of the 5' RACE reads with MiXCR, one entry per CDR3 protein. The sample includes under 110,000 distinct CDR3 sequences, approximately 13% seen only once; the top ten take approximately 30%. The CDR3 is 17 residues long. The V gene end was trimmed by 3 bases and the J gene end by 2 bases; junction bases not matched to a gene: 8. The rearrangement joins TRBV12-3 or TRBV12-4 to TRBJ2-3, with 10 positions matching TRBD2. This TCR was sampled from an adult woman who had mild COVID-19 (a few samples of this study predate the infection). Cell type and time point are not known. The sequenced sample consisted of PBMCs or a T cell subset sorted from them (not recorded which). The CDR3 DNA reads TGTGCCAGCAGTTTCGTTGCACTAGCGGGGATCACAGATACGCAGTATTTT. Protein product: CASSFVALAGITDTQYF.